The 31 T cell receptor beta chains below were found in one sample sequenced in a study of graft-versus-host responses after intestinal transplantation. No cognate antigen is known for these TCRs. Repertoires were generated with immunoSEQ multiplex PCR, while TCRdb's copy carries only in-frame clones and drops some. Of approximately 70,000 clones listed, around 89% were seen once; the top ten hold 2% to 3%. This sample comprised unstimulated CD8+ T cells sorted from spleen or lymph node cells, obtained before intestinal transplant. Every receptor here comes from a human donor who received an intestinal transplant.

The V and J genes are TRBV30 and TRBJ1-2, with TRBD1 matching 8 bases. The CDR3 extends over 14 amino acids. Germline V gene lookup returns CDR1 GTSNPN and CDR2 SVGIG (reference sequence). Trimming removed 2 bases from V and 6 bases from J; junction bases left unmatched: 8. The CDR3 nucleotides are TGTGCCTGGAGTTGGGCGGGACAGGCTGATGGCTACACCTTC. Translation: CAWSWAGQADGYTF.

Comments on this clone: The junction does not match germline at one end; this may be a read error. V and J are TRBV30 and TRBJ1-3; D is possibly TRBD1 (5 bases). Germline V gene lookup returns CDR1 GTSNPN and CDR2 SVGIG (reference sequence). The CDR3 runs 12 residues. The CDR3 sequence: CAWGGAEVTTYF. The CDR3 nucleotides are TGTGCCTGGGGAGGGGCTGAGGTCACCACATATTTT.

The gene calls are TRBV4-1 and TRBJ1-2; 9 bases are shared with TRBD1. Germline-derived CDR1 and CDR2 are MGHRA and YSYEKL. V lost 2 bases, J lost 4 bases, and 8 bases stayed unmatched. This CDR3 is built from 16 residues. Written as DNA, the CDR3 is TGCGCCAGCAGCCAACCCGGGACAGGGCTGGTCTATGGCTACACCTTC. Encoded protein: CASSQPGTGLVYGYTF.

The chain recombines TRBV5-1 with TRBJ2-3, with a tentative D call TRBD2 (5 bases). The V and J ends lost 0 bases and 0 bases respectively, with 8 bases between them. Germline CDR1 reads SGHRS; CDR2 reads YFSETQ. The CDR3 length is 15 residues. The DNA for the CDR3 is TGCGCCAGCAGCTTGGAGCGGCCTAGCACAGATACGCAGTATTTT. Its translation is CASSLERPSTDTQYF.

CDR3 region: CASSFSPSERQGAWYGYTF. The CDR3 DNA sequence: TGTGCCAGCAGTTTCTCCCCCTCCGAACGACAGGGGGCGTGGTATGGCTACACCTTC. V usage is TRBV28 and J usage is TRBJ1-2, with TRBD1 matching over 10 bases. Germline V gives CDR1 MDHEN, CDR2 SYDVKM. The CDR3 loop spans 19 amino acids. The junction had 18 bases not matched to a gene; V was cut back by 3 bases and J by 5 bases.

The gene calls are TRBV5-1 and TRBJ2-5, with D possibly TRBD1 on 6 matching bases. Germline V gene data show CDR1 as SGHRS and CDR2 as YFSETQ. The ends were cut back, 4 bases at V and 0 bases at J, with 19 bases in the middle. The CDR3 sequence is 17 residues long. CDR3 DNA sequence: TGCGCCAGCAGCCCGTATATAACAGGGCCCCACCAAGAGACCCAGTACTTC. Translated, it gives CASSPYITGPHQETQYF.

This clone was recorded only once. The V gene is TRBV4-1, the J gene TRBJ2-2; 10 nucleotides agree with TRBD2. There are 17 residues in the CDR3. Trimming at V came to 6 bases and at J to 4 bases, leaving 11 bases not matched to a gene. Germline V gives CDR1 MGHRA, CDR2 YSYEKL. In DNA form, the CDR3 reads TGCGCCAGCAGTCCGAGCCTAGCGGGAGCCATCACCGGGGAGCTGTTTTTT. Its protein is CASSPSLAGAITGELFF.

J is TRBJ2-1 and V is TRBV10-3; 13 nucleotides line up with TRBD2. The CDR3 has 15 amino acids. V dropped 4 bases and J dropped 7; count of bases not matched to a gene: 4. The germline gives CDR1 ENHRY, CDR2 SYGVKD. The CDR3 sequence: CAISGGLAGRNEQFF. The CDR3 region has the DNA TGTGCCATCAGTGGGGGACTAGCGGGAAGGAATGAGCAGTTCTTC.

The chain recombines TRBV7-9 with TRBJ2-3, with 10 bases identical to TRBD2. Trimming took 3 bases from V and 2 from J; bases not matched to a gene: 14. The germline gives CDR1 SEHNR, CDR2 FQNEAQ (reference sequence). The CDR3 runs 19 residues. Here the CDR3 reads CASSFLIWASGSNTDTQYF. The CDR3 DNA follows: TGTGCCAGCAGCTTCTTGATTTGGGCTAGCGGGAGCAACACAGATACGCAGTATTTT.

J is TRBJ1-5 and V is TRBV6-6; D is unclear. The germline gives CDR1 MNHNY, CDR2 SVGAGI (reference sequence). Trimming removed 5 bases at V and 9 bases at J, with 8 bases between. CDR3 length: 11 residues. CDR3 protein: CASSPFWPQHF. DNA of the CDR3: TGTGCCAGCAGTCCCTTCTGGCCCCAGCATTTT.

The chain combines TRBV5-6 with TRBJ2-7, with 11 bases aligning to TRBD1. Per the germline V gene, CDR1 is SGHDT and CDR2 is YYEEEE. Germline trimming cut 4 bases from V and 4 bases from J; bases unmatched to any gene: 10. The CDR3 loop spans 16 amino acids. CDR3 amino acids: CASSGTGQGDFYEQYF. The CDR3 coding sequence is TGTGCCAGCAGCGGAACGGGACAGGGGGATTTTTACGAGCAGTACTTC. The full variable domain, completed using reference TRBV5-6 and TRBJ2-7, is DAGVTQSPTHLIKTRGQQVTLRCSPKSGHDTVSWYQQALGQGPQFIFQYYEEEERQRGNFPDRFSGHQFPNYSSELNVNALLLGDSALYLCASSGTGQGDFYEQYFGPGTRLTVT.

V is TRBV21-1 and J is TRBJ1-6; no DNA check was done on the table's D call, TRBD1. TRBV21-1 is given as a pseudogene. CDR3 size: 14 residues. The CDR3 DNA reads TGTGCCAGCAGCCAGGACAGGGGGAGTTCACCCCTCCACTTT. Its protein product is CASSQDRGSSPLHF.

The chain links TRBV7-8 to TRBJ2-7; 16 positions agree with TRBD2. The CDR3 is 16 amino acids. Germline V gene data show CDR1 as SGHVS and CDR2 as FQNEAQ. The J segment lost 7 bases and the V segment lost 6 bases, leaving 9 bases of the junction unmatched. CDR3 DNA: TGTGCCAGCAGAGGGACTAGCGGGGGGGATGGGCGTGAGCAGTACTTC. This encodes CASRGTSGGDGREQYF.

The chain joins TRBV28 to TRBJ2-1; D possibly corresponds to TRBD2 (6 bases). V was cut by 3 bases and J by 7 bases, with 13 bases left in between. Germline V gene data show CDR1 as MDHEN and CDR2 as SYDVKM. This CDR3 comprises 14 residues. The CDR3 protein is CASSLRELGNEQFF. The CDR3 nucleotides read TGTGCCAGCAGTTTGCGGGAACTGGGGAATGAGCAGTTCTTC.

The chain has TRBV29-1 and TRBJ2-7; 9 nucleotides match TRBD1. CDR1 and CDR2 from the germline V gene are SQVTM and ANQGSEA. The junction had 8 bases not matched to a gene; V was cut back by 6 bases and J by 5 bases. This CDR3 spans 13 amino acids. Here the CDR3 DNA reads TGCAGCGTGGAGCCGGGACAGGGAAACGAGCAGTACTTC. It codes for CSVEPGQGNEQYF.

The sample holds one count of this clone. The V and J genes are TRBV27 and TRBJ2-7; TRBD1 is a possible D gene (5 bases). The germline gives CDR1 MNHEY, CDR2 SMNVEV (reference sequence). This CDR3 spans 14 amino acids. V lost 6 bases and J 3 bases, leaving 15 bases between the germline ends. The CDR3 reads CASSHFGRVYEQYF. CDR3 nucleotide sequence: TGTGCCAGCAGCCACTTCGGCAGGGTCTACGAGCAGTACTTC.

The chain recombines TRBV13 with TRBJ2-3; 9 bases map to TRBD1. Trimming cost V 5 bases and J 4 bases; bases outside gene matches: 10. Per germline, CDR1 PRHDT and CDR2 FYEKMQ (reference sequence). CDR3 length equals 16 residues. CDR3 residues: CASSIKQGARADTQYF. The DNA of the CDR3 is TGTGCCAGCAGCATAAAACAGGGGGCGAGGGCAGATACGCAGTATTTT.

J is TRBJ2-7 and V is TRBV5-1; D is ambiguous. Germline V gene data show CDR1 as SGHRS and CDR2 as YFSETQ. V was clipped by 0 bases and J by 2 bases, with 9 bases between them. The CDR3 runs 14 residues. The CDR3 region has the DNA TGCGCCAGCAGCTTGGTTACCGGAGCCTACGAGCAGTACTTC. Protein sequence: CASSLVTGAYEQYF.

This clone occurred a few times. This chain connects TRBV28 to TRBJ2-7; TRBD1 agrees at 8 bases. The germline V gene has CDR1 MDHEN and CDR2 SYDVKM. Trimming cost V 2 bases and J 7 bases; bases outside gene matches: 13. The CDR3 is made up of 16 amino acids. The CDR3 DNA reads as TGTGCCAGCAGTTTACGAGCCCGACAGGGGTCAGATGAGCAGTACTTC. Amino acid sequence: CASSLRARQGSDEQYF. The full variable domain, its missing parts supplied by reference TRBV28 and TRBJ2-7, is DVKVTQSSRYLVKRTGEKVFLECVQDMDHENMFWYRQDPGLGLRLIYFSYDVKMKEKGDIPEGYSVSREKKERFSLILESASTNQTSMYLCASSLRARQGSDEQYFGPGTRLTVT.

The chain links TRBV28 to TRBJ2-3, with D possibly being TRBD2 (5 bases). CDR1 MDHEN and CDR2 SYDVKM come from the germline V gene. CDR3 size: 16 residues. Trimming shortened V by 1 base and J by 2 bases, and 13 bases separated the two germline ends. The CDR3 DNA sequence: TGTGCCAGCAGTTTATACCCAGCCGGGAACACAGATACGCAGTATTTT. Protein: CASSLYPAGNTDTQYF. Combining the CDR3 with reference TRBV28 and TRBJ2-3 gives the whole variable domain DVKVTQSSRYLVKRTGEKVFLECVQDMDHENMFWYRQDPGLGLRLIYFSYDVKMKEKGDIPEGYSVSREKKERFSLILESASTNQTSMYLCASSLYPAGNTDTQYFGPGTRLTVL.

J is TRBJ1-5 and V is TRBV27; D gene uncertain. This CDR3 contains 15 residues. The germline V gene has CDR1 MNHEY and CDR2 SMNVEV (reference sequence). The ends were cut back, 3 bases at V and 3 bases at J, with 12 bases in the middle. CDR3 nucleotides: TGTGCCAGCAGTTTCGACTATACAGCCAATCAGCCCCAGCATTTT. Its protein is CASSFDYTANQPQHF.

This chain uses TRBV5-1 with TRBJ2-1, with D possibly being TRBD2 (6 bases). The CDR3 runs 17 residues. The ends were cut back, 7 bases at V and 5 bases at J, with 25 bases in the middle. Germline V gene lookup returns CDR1 SGHRS and CDR2 YFSETQ. CDR3 loop: CASALALGREVNNEQFF. The CDR3 nucleotides read TGCGCCAGCGCGCTTGCGCTCGGAAGGGAGGTTAACAATGAGCAGTTCTTC. Drawing the rest from reference TRBV5-1 and TRBJ2-1, the complete variable domain is KAGVTQTPRYLIKTRGQQVTLSCSPISGHRSVSWYQQTPGQGLQFLFEYFSETQRNKGNFPGRFSGRQFSNSRSEMNVSTLELGDSALYLCASALALGREVNNEQFFGPGTRLTVL.

V usage is TRBV28 and J usage is TRBJ2-7; 9 nucleotides match TRBD1. Germline lookup yields CDR1 MDHEN and CDR2 SYDVKM. The CDR3 is 17 residues long. V trimming: 5 bases; J trimming: 2 bases; junction bases outside the gene matches: 13. The CDR3 DNA reads as TGTGCCAGCAGTCTCGACCGGGACAGGGCACTCCCCTACGAGCAGTACTTC. Translation gives CASSLDRDRALPYEQYF.

V usage is TRBV7-3 and J usage is TRBJ2-5, with a possible D match to TRBD1 (5 bases). This CDR3 has 14 residues. Germline V gene sequence: CDR1 SGHTA, CDR2 FQGTGA. Trimming stripped 3 bases from V and 5 bases from J, with 13 bases between. The CDR3 DNA is TGTGCCAGCAGCTTTCTAAGGGGCGCGGAGACCCAGTACTTC. Protein sequence: CASSFLRGAETQYF.

V and J are TRBV5-1 and TRBJ1-4; D remains unclear. Germline V gives CDR1 SGHRS, CDR2 YFSETQ. The CDR3 totals 13 residues. The germline V and J ends were trimmed by 4 bases and 7 bases, with 11 bases remaining between them. This chain's CDR3 is CASSPTRGEKLFF. In nucleotides, the CDR3 is TGCGCCAGCAGCCCCACCCGCGGTGAAAAACTGTTTTTT.

With regard to this clone: Different DNA sequences within this sample yield the same CDR3. The V gene is TRBV5-6, the J gene TRBJ1-5; the D is unclear. The CDR3 is 13 residues long. Trimming took 0 bases from V and 4 from J, leaving 5 bases between them. Germline V gene data show CDR1 as SGHDT and CDR2 as YYEEEE. The CDR3 DNA is TGTGCCAGCAGCTTGGCGGGGAATCAGCCCCAGCATTTT. Translated, it gives CASSLAGNQPQHF. The entire variable domain, with the rest obtained from reference TRBV5-6 and TRBJ1-5, is as follows: DAGVTQSPTHLIKTRGQQVTLRCSPKSGHDTVSWYQQALGQGPQFIFQYYEEEERQRGNFPDRFSGHQFPNYSSELNVNALLLGDSALYLCASSLAGNQPQHFGDGTRLSIL.

CDR3 loop: CASSSRAVTDTQYF. As DNA, the CDR3 is TGTGCCAGCAGCTCACGAGCTGTCACAGATACGCAGTATTTT. This chain uses TRBV7-3 with TRBJ2-3, with D uncertain. Germline V gives CDR1 SGHTA, CDR2 FQGTGA. V lost 4 bases and J 2 bases, leaving 10 bases between the germline ends. This CDR3 region has 14 residues.

CDR3 in amino acids: CASSPKTGRHGELFF. The CDR3 DNA sequence: TGTGCCAGCAGTCCCAAGACAGGGCGCCATGGGGAGCTGTTTTTT. The chain carries TRBV28 and TRBJ2-2; 7 bases line up with TRBD1. Trimming cost V 5 bases and J 8 bases; bases outside gene matches: 11. Per germline, CDR1 MDHEN and CDR2 SYDVKM. The CDR3 loop spans 15 amino acids.

This clone was detected only a few times. The V and J genes are TRBV7-9 and TRBJ2-7; possibly TRBD2 for D (5 bases). The CDR3 loop spans 12 amino acids. The V end was cut by 3 bases, the J end by 3 bases, with 6 bases between. The germline V gene encodes CDR1 SEHNR and CDR2 FQNEAQ (reference sequence). The CDR3 sequence is CASSLGDYEQYF. CDR3 DNA sequence: TGTGCCAGCAGCTTGGGAGACTACGAGCAGTACTTC.

The chain combines TRBV28 with TRBJ1-5, with TRBD1 identical over 10 bases. V shed 6 bases and J 5 bases; nucleotides not matched to a gene: 13. The length of the CDR3 is 17 residues. Per germline, CDR1 MDHEN and CDR2 SYDVKM. The CDR3 DNA follows: TGTGCCAGCAGGGGGGTGGGGGGACAGGGGACATATCAGCCCCAGCATTTT. It encodes CASRGVGGQGTYQPQHF.

The rearrangement links TRBV19 to TRBJ2-7, with D possibly matching TRBD1 (5 bases). This CDR3 spans 15 amino acids. Trimming removed 7 bases at V and 0 bases at J, with 16 bases between. Germline loops: CDR1 LNHDA, CDR2 SQIVND (reference sequence). CDR3 loop: CASKWGHTSSYEQYF. The CDR3 DNA reads as TGTGCCAGTAAGTGGGGCCATACCAGCTCCTACGAGCAGTACTTC. Filled out from reference TRBV19 and TRBJ2-7, the complete variable domain reads DGGITQSPKYLFRKEGQNVTLSCEQNLNHDAMYWYRQDPGQGLRLIYYSQIVNDFQKGDIAEGYSVSREKKESFPLTVTSAQKNPTAFYLCASKWGHTSSYEQYFGPGTRLTVT.